This TCR beta chain appears in the sequencing data of a study of T cell repertoires in ileal Crohn's disease (dated by TCRdb to between 2018 and 2020). General notes on the study: The median duration of disease was roughly 7.6 years, and at the time of surgery about 35% of patients were active smokers. Surgery was performed for a complication in all patients, with stricturing disease in roughly 60% and penetrating disease in roughly 40%. Postoperative therapy was given to about half of the patients, with thiopurines administered to roughly twelve patients and anti-TNF agents administered to fewer than 20 patients. A prospective multicentre cohort supplied the 55 to 60 Crohn's disease patients whose TCR repertoires were analysed. The study was conducted in parallel with a multicentre cohort that was designed to identify predictors of early endoscopic recurrence following ileocolonic resection. A Rutgeerts score higher than i0 was the definition used for endoscopic postoperative recurrence. The study sequenced about 150 mucosal samples from some 55 patients, taken at several locations on the surgical specimen and at postoperative endoscopy. Findings and caveats that apply to the study as a whole: A significantly higher proportion of clonal expansions was observed in active smokers at surgery than in non-smokers (about 25% vs 20%, p=0.02). Higher high-frequency clone percentages at surgery were associated with endoscopic recurrence; all patients with clonality above 26.8% (18/57) had recurrence. Mucosal CD4 and CD8 T cells were sorted and sequenced only in a subgroup of patients, whose size was not stated. Sorted CD8 T cells carried more high-frequency clones than CD4 T cells, suggesting mucosal expansions were mainly CD8.

Five hundred nanograms of biopsy DNA per sample were submitted for commercial TCRB immunosequencing. CDR3 regions were amplified from genomic DNA by Adaptive Biotechnology using a two-step, amplification bias-controlled multiplex PCR. In the first PCR, primers covered every V and J gene segment, and in the second PCR, barcodes and Illumina adapters were added. An Illumina instrument was used to sequence the CDR3 libraries. The source study handled its data this way. Analysis combined the vendor-provided pipelines with custom analysis of raw data in R/Bioconductor under R version 3.3.0. Clonality, which ranges from 0 to 1, was calculated as the inverse of the normalised Shannon entropy across all productive clones. High-frequency clones were defined as the share of the repertoire occupied by the top 100 clones, with only clones passing a 95% confidence test being retained. The Simpson index measured repertoire diversity, and the Morisita-Horn index measured overlap between samples. TCRdb's version of the immuneACCESS table is confined to in-frame rearrangements and falls short of the full clone set. An unresolved V gene accounts for under half of the shortfall where checked; the remainder is of unknown origin. V, J and clone size are those of that table, while D and trimming were read from the DNA. The sample table shows approximately 7,000 clones, and 60% to 75% are seen once. The top ten clones comprise around a sixth of the sample.

The cysteine opens and the phenylalanine closes a CDR3 of 14 amino acids. Of all the DNA, just the CDR3 is kept, 42 bases in frame from base 1. The germline ends are 11 bases apart after V is trimmed by 8 bases and J by 1 base. Based on the germline V gene, the CDR1 and CDR2 sequences are MNHNS and SASEGT. Adults with ileal or ileocolonic Crohn's disease for whom ileocolonic resection was indicated were considered eligible. Whole ileal mucosal biopsies were stored frozen at -80°C before DNA extraction. Genomic DNA was extracted from frozen whole biopsies using a TRizol-based method and was quantified with a NanoDrop 2000 spectrophotometer. Note on this clone: Its antigen has not been determined. One base away there is no much larger clone; base qualities are not given.

Material for sequencing was ileal tissue. The sequence derives from an adult with Crohn's disease. The V and J segments used are TRBV6-1 and TRBJ2-2; the D segment could be TRBD1, given 6 matching bases. DNA sequence: TGTGCCAGCCACCCGACAGGGAACACCGGGGAGCTGTTTTTT. Translated, it reads CASHPTGNTGELFF.